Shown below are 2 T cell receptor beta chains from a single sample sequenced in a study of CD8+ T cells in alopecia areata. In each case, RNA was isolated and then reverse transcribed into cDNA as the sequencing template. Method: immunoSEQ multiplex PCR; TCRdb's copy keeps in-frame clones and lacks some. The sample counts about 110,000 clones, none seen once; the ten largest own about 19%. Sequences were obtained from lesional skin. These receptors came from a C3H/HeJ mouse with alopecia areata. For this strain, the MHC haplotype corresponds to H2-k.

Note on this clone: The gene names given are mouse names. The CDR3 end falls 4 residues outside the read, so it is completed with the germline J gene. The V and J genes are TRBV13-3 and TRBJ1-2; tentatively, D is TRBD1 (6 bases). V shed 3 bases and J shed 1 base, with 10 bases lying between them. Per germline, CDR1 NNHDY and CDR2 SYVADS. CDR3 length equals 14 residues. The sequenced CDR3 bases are TGTGCCAGCAGTGTGACAGGAATAAACTCC. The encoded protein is CASSVTGINS. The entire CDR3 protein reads CASSVTGINSDYTF.

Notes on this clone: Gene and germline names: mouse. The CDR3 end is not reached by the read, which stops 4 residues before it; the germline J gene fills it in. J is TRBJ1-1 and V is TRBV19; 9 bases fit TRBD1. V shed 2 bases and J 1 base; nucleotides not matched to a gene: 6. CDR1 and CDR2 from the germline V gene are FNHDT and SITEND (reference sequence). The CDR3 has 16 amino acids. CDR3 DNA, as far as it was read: TGTGCCAGCAGTATCGGGACAGGGAAGGGGAACACA. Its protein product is CASSIGTGKGNT. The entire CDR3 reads CASSIGTGKGNTEVFF.